A selection of T cell receptor beta chains follows, all from one sample in a study of CD8 T cells in ankylosing spondylitis. From the 5' RACE reads, TCRdb called clonotypes with MiXCR, one entry per CDR3 protein. This sample carries approximately 350,000 distinct CDR3 sequences, under 15% of them seen once, and the ten largest clones take 0.9% to 1.2%. Input material: blood, either unsorted or a sorted T cell fraction (not recorded which). The receptors were gathered from a male donor with ankylosing spondylitis or in good health (not recorded which). The CDR3 runs from the conserved cysteine through the conserved F or W. D genes are given only for firm matches. The size field is filled for only some rows; it gives once, few, many or a size class.

V gene,clone size,D gene,J gene,CDR3 DNA,CDR3 protein
TRBV12-3/TRBV12-4,many,NA,TRBJ1-2,TGTGCCAGCAGCCAGATTCCGGGACGGAATGGCTACACCTTC,CASSQIPGRNGYTF
TRBV7-9,few,NA,TRBJ1-1,TGTGCCAGCAGGCTCAGGGAGGGGTACACTGAAGCTTTCTTT,CASRLREGYTEAFF
TRBV7-2,NA,NA,TRBJ2-2,TGTGCCAGCAGCTCGGACTCCCATCCCACCGGGGAGCTGTTTTTT,CASSSDSHPTGELFF
TRBV28,few,TRBD1,TRBJ1-5,TGTGCCAGCAGGGCCCGGGACAGGTTCAATCAGCCCCAGCATTTT,CASRARDRFNQPQHF
TRBV12-3/TRBV12-4,NA,NA,TRBJ1-4,TGTGCCAGCAGCCCAACCGGCGGGGCTAATGAAAAACTGTTTTTT,CASSPTGGANEKLFF
TRBV27,NA,NA,TRBJ2-3,TGTGCCAGCAGTGATATGGTGTTGCCGGGCACAGATACGCAGTATTTT,CASSDMVLPGTDTQYF
TRBV4-2,NA,NA,TRBJ2-7,TGTGCCAGCAGCCAAGACCAGCAGACTCAGTACTTC,CASSQDQQTQYF
TRBV3-1,few,NA,TRBJ2-1,TGTGCCAGCAGCCAAGAAACAACTTCGGACCACAATGAGCAGTTCTTC,CASSQETTSDHNEQFF
TRBV12-3/TRBV12-4,medium-sized,TRBD1,TRBJ2-5,TGTGCCAGCAGTTCGGACAGGCACAGGTTCGGGTACTTC,CASSSDRHRFGYF
TRBV6-6,many,NA,TRBJ2-7,TGTGCCAGCAGAAAAGGGGACGAGCAGTACTTC,CASRKGDEQYF
TRBV5-1,few,TRBD2,TRBJ2-7,TGCGCCAGCAGCTCAACTAGCGGGACGACTCGGGAGCAGTACTTC,CASSSTSGTTREQYF
TRBV7-2,NA,NA,TRBJ2-1,TGTGCCAGCAGCTTAGCAGTCGGGACGCGGGCGGGCAATGAGCAGTTCTTC,CASSLAVGTRAGNEQFF
TRBV10-3,NA,NA,TRBJ2-3,TGTGCCATAAGAGCGGCAGCTTCTAGCACAGATACGCAGTATTTT,CAIRAAASSTDTQYF
TRBV5-1,NA,NA,TRBJ2-1,TGCGCCAGCAGCTTTCCGAATTACAATGAGCAGTTCTTC,CASSFPNYNEQFF
TRBV7-9,few,TRBD1,TRBJ2-6,TGTGCCAGCAGCTTTACGCCGTCCCGGGACAGGGGCTCTGGGGCCAACGTCCTGACTTTC,CASSFTPSRDRGSGANVLTF
TRBV10-3,NA,TRBD2,TRBJ2-1,TGTGCCATCAAGCGAGAGGCGGGAGAAACGAATGAGCAGTTCTTC,CAIKREAGETNEQFF
TRBV12-3/TRBV12-4,few,NA,TRBJ1-1,TGTGCCAGCAGAGGGGACACATCGAACACTGAAGCTTTCTTT,CASRGDTSNTEAFF
TRBV6-5,few,NA,TRBJ2-4,TGTGCCAGCAGTTCTCAAGGGTTAGCCAAAAACATTCAGTACTTC,CASSSQGLAKNIQYF
TRBV5-1,few,TRBD2,TRBJ2-1,TGCGCCAGCAGCTTGTCGTCGGGAGGGGCCTACAATGAGCAGTTCTTC,CASSLSSGGAYNEQFF
TRBV5-1,NA,TRBD1,TRBJ2-3,TGCGCCAGCAGCACCGGGACAGGGGGCACAGATACGCAGTATTTT,CASSTGTGGTDTQYF
TRBV7-2,few,NA,TRBJ2-2,TGTGCCAGCAGCCGATCCAACACCGGGGAGCTGTTTTTT,CASSRSNTGELFF
TRBV5-6,few,NA,TRBJ1-1,TGTGCCAGCAGCTTGGGGCTTCAGGGGAACACTGAAGCTTTCTTT,CASSLGLQGNTEAFF
TRBV5-1,few,TRBD2,TRBJ2-7,TGCGCCAGCAGCTTGGGAGCGGGGGGTAGCTCCTACGAGCAGTACTTC,CASSLGAGGSSYEQYF
TRBV15,once,NA,TRBJ1-2,TGTGCCACCAGCAGAGATCTGGGGGTAGGGCGTGGAGGCTACACCTTC,CATSRDLGVGRGGYTF
TRBV7-9,NA,TRBD2,TRBJ2-1,TGTGCCAGCAGCCCAGGACTAGCGGGAGAGAATGAGCAGTTCTTC,CASSPGLAGENEQFF
TRBV20-1,NA,NA,TRBJ2-5,TGCAGTGCTAGTTGGGGACCCGGGGACGAGACCCAGTACTTC,CSASWGPGDETQYF
TRBV5-1,few,NA,TRBJ1-1,TGCGCCAGCAGCTTGGACAGGGCTTATGAAGCTTTCTTT,CASSLDRAYEAFF
TRBV20-1,many,NA,TRBJ1-2,TGCAGTGCTAGAGGGGGCGGCTACACCTTC,CSARGGGYTF
TRBV6-1,few,TRBD2,TRBJ2-2,TGTGCCGGGGGGAGGGCGAACACCGGGGAGCTGTTTTTT,CAGGRANTGELFF
TRBV29-1,few,NA,TRBJ1-2,TGCAGCGTAGTTCCACTTTCTAACTATGGCTACACCTTC,CSVVPLSNYGYTF
TRBV29-1,few,NA,TRBJ1-1,TGCAGCGTTGAGGAAAACAGAAACACTGAAGCTTTCTTT,CSVEENRNTEAFF
TRBV3-1,NA,NA,TRBJ1-1,TGTGCCAGCAGGGCAGGAGGTACTGAAGCTTTCTTT,CASRAGGTEAFF
TRBV14,many,TRBD1,TRBJ2-1,TGTGCCAGCAGCCAAGTTCGACAGACAGGGACAATCAATGAGCAGTTCTTC,CASSQVRQTGTINEQFF
TRBV12-3/TRBV12-4,few,NA,TRBJ2-6,TGTGCCAGCAGCCAAACGACCGGGTACCCTGGGGCCAACGTCCTGACTTTC,CASSQTTGYPGANVLTF
TRBV4-1,few,NA,TRBJ2-7,TGCGCCAGCAGCCAAGACCAGCGGACCTCCTACGAGCAGTACTTC,CASSQDQRTSYEQYF
TRBV19,few,NA,TRBJ2-2,TGTGCCAGTAGTATAGATCGGAGGGCGGGGGCGAGGAGGACCGGGGAGCTGTTTTTT,CASSIDRRAGARRTGELFF
TRBV20-1,NA,NA,TRBJ1-2,TGCAGTGCCCCTATGGTCTGGGGCTACACCTTC,CSAPMVWGYTF
TRBV20-1,once,TRBD2,TRBJ2-5,TGCAGTGCCCGGGGCGGGCTAGCGGGAGGATCCCAAGAGACCCAGTACTTC,CSARGGLAGGSQETQYF
TRBV29-1,few,NA,TRBJ2-5,TGCAGCGCCCGGGAAAAAGAGACCCAGTACTTC,CSAREKETQYF